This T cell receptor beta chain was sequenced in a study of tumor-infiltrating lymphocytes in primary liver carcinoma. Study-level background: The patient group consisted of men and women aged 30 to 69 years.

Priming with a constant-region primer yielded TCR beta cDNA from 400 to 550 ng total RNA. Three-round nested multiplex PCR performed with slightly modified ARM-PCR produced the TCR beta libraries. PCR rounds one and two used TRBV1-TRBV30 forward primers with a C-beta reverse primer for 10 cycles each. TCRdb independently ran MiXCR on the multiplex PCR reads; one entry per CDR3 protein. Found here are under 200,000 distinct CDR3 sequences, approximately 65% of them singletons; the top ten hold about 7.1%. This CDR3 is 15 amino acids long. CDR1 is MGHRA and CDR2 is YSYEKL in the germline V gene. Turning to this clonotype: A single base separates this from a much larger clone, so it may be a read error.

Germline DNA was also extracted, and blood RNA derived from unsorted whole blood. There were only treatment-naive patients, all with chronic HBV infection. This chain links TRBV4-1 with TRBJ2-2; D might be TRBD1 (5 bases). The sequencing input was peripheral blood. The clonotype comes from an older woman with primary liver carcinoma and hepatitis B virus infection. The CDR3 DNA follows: TGCCCCAGCAGCCAATTCGACAGCCGGACCGGGGAGCTGTTTTTT. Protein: CPSSQFDSRTGELFF.